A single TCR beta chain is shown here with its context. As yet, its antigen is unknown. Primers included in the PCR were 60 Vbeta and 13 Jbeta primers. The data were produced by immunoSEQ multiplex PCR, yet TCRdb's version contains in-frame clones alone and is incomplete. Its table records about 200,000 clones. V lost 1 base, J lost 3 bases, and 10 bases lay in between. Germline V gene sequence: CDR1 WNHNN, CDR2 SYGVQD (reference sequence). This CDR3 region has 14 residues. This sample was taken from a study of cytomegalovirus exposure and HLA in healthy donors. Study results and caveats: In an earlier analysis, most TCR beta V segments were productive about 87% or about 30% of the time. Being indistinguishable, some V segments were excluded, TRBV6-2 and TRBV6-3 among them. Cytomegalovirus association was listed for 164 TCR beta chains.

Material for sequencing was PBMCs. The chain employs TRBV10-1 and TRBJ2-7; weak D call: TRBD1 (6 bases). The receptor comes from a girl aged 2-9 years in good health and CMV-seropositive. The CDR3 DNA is TGCGCCAGCAGTGAGTACTCAGGGGTCTACGAGCAGTACTTC. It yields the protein CASSEYSGVYEQYF.